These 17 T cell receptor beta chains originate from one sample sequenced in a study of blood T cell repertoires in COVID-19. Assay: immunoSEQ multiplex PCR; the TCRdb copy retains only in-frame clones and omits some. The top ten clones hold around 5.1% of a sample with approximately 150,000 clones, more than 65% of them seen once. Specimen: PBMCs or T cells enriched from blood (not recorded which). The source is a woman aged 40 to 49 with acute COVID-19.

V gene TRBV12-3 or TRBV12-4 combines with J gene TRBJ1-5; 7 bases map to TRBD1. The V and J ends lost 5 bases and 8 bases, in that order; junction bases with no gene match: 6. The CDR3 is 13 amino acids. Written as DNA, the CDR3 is TGTGCCAGCAGTCTCCAGGGGGGAAAGCCCCAGCATTTT. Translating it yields CASSLQGGKPQHF.

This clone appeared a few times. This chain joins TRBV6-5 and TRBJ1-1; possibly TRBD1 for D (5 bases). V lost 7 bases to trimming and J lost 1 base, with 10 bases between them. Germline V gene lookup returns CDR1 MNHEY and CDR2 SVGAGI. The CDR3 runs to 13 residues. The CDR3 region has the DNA TGTGCCAGCACAGGGTGGAGGAACACTGAAGCTTTCTTT. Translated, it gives CASTGWRNTEAFF.

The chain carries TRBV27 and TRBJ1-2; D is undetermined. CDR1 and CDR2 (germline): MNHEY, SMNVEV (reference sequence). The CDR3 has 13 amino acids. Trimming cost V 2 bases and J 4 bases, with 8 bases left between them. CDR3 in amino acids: CASSLAAGYGYTF. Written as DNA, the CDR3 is TGTGCCAGCAGTTTAGCGGCGGGCTATGGCTACACCTTC.

The CDR3 coding sequence is TGTGCCAGCAGTCCGGACATCAACTATGGCTACACCTTC. Protein sequence: CASSPDINYGYTF. The genes are TRBV2 and TRBJ1-2, with a tentative D call TRBD1 (5 bases). Germline assignment: CDR1 SNHLY and CDR2 FYNNEI. This CDR3 is 13 amino acids long. Trimming cost V 5 bases and J 2 bases, with 9 bases left between them.

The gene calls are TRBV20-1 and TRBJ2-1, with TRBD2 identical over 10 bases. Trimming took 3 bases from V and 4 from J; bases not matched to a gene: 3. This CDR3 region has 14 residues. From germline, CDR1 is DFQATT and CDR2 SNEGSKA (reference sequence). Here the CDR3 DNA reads TGCAGTGCTAGTAGCGGGAGGTCTTACAATGAGCAGTTCTTC. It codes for CSASSGRSYNEQFF.

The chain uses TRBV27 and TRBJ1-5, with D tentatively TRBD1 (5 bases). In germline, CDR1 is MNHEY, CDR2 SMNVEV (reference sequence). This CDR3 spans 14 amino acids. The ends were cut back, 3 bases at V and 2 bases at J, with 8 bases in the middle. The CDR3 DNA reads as TGTGCCAGCAGTTTGTGGGGGGGCAATCAGCCCCAGCATTTT. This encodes CASSLWGGNQPQHF.

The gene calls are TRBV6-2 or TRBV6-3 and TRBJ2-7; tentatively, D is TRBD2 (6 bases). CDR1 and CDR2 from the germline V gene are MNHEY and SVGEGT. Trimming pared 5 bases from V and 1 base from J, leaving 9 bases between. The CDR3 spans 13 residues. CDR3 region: CASSMSGSYEQYV. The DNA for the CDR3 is TGTGCCAGCAGTATGAGCGGGTCCTACGAGCAGTACGTC.

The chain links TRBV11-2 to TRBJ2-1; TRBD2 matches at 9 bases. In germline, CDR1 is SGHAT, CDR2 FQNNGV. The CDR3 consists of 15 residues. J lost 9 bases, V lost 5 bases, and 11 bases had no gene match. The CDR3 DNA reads TGTGCCAGCAGCCCAGAAATAGCGGGAGCAGGTGAGCAGTTCTTC. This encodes CASSPEIAGAGEQFF.

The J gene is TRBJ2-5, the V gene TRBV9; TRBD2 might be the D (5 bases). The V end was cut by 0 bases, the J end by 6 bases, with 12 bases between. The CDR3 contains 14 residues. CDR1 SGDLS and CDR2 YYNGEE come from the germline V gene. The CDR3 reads CASSVGTASQTQYF. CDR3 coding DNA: TGTGCCAGCAGCGTAGGGACTGCAAGCCAGACCCAGTACTTC.

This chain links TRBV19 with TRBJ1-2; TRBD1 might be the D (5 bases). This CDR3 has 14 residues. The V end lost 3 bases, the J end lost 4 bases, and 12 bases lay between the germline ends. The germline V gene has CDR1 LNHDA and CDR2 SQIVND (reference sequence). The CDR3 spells CASSMTQGGYGYTF. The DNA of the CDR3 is TGTGCCAGTAGTATGACTCAGGGCGGCTATGGCTACACCTTC.

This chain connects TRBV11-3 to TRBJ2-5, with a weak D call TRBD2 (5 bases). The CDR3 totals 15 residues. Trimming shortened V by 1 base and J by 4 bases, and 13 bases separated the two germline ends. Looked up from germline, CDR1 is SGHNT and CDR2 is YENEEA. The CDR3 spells CASSLGTGGGETQYF. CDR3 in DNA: TGTGCCAGCAGCTTAGGAACCGGAGGCGGAGAGACCCAGTACTTC.

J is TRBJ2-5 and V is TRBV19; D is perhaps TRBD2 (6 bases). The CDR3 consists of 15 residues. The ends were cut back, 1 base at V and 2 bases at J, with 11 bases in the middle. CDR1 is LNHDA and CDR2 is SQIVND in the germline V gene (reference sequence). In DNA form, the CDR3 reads TGTGCCAGTAGTATAGCCTTTAGCGGTCAAGAGACCCAGTACTTC. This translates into CASSIAFSGQETQYF.

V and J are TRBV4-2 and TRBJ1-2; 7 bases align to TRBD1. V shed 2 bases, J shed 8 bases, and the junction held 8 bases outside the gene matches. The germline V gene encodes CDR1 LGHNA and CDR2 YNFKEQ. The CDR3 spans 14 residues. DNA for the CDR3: TGTGCCAGCAGCCAACTCCAGGGGGTTATGGGCTACACCTTC. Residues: CASSQLQGVMGYTF.

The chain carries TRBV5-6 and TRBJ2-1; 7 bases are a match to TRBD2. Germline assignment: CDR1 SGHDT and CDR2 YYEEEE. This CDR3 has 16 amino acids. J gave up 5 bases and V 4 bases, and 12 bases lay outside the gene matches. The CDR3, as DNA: TGTGCCAGCAGCCTTTTTAGCGGGCAAGGTCACAATGAGCAGTTCTTC. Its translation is CASSLFSGQGHNEQFF.

CDR3 sequence: CASSLFPGGSSGNTIYF. The CDR3 DNA reads as TGCGCCAGCAGCTTGTTTCCGGGGGGAAGCTCTGGAAACACCATATATTTT. The V gene is TRBV5-1, the J gene TRBJ1-3, with D possibly being TRBD1 (5 bases). CDR1 is SGHRS, CDR2 YFSETQ, per germline. Trimming pared 1 base from V and 0 bases from J, leaving 14 bases between. This CDR3 is built from 17 residues.

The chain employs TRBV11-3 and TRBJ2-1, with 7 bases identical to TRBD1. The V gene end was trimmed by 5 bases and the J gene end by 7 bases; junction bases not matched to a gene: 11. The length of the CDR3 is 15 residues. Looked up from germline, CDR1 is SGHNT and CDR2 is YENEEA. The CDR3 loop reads CASSAGPLTGNEQFF. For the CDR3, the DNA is TGTGCCAGCAGCGCAGGCCCTCTGACAGGGAATGAGCAGTTCTTC.

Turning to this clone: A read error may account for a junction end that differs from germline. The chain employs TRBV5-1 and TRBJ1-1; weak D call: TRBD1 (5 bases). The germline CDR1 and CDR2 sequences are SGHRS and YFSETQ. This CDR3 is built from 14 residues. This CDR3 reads CASSFDGGNTETFF. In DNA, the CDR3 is TGCGCCAGCAGCTTCGACGGGGGGAACACTGAAACTTTCTTT.